The 8 T cell receptor beta chains presented below share a single source sample, sequenced in a study of cytomegalovirus exposure and HLA in healthy donors. The primer mix had 60 Vbeta and 13 Jbeta primers. The protocol was immunoSEQ multiplex PCR, while the TCRdb copy is restricted to in-frame clones and leaves out a portion. The sample carries over 150,000 clones, 84% recorded once. The specimen sequenced was PBMCs. These receptors were taken from a girl aged 10 to 17 in good health and CMV-seropositive.

The J gene is TRBJ2-7, the V gene TRBV7-8; no definite D call. CDR3 length: 15 residues. The V gene lost 2 bases and the J gene lost 6 bases, with 17 bases spanning the gap. Germline values: CDR1 SGHVS, CDR2 FQNEAQ. CDR3: CASSLSLYVVSEQYF. The CDR3 DNA reads TGTGCCAGCAGCTTATCCCTATATGTCGTGTCCGAGCAGTACTTC.

This sequence joins TRBV9 and TRBJ1-1; a possible D gene is TRBD1 (6 bases). CDR3 length equals 13 residues. Between the trimmed V and J ends, which lost 0 bases and 7 bases, there was a span of 10 bases. Looked up from germline, CDR1 is SGDLS and CDR2 is YYNGEE. The CDR3 region is CASSVEGGGEAFF. The CDR3 DNA sequence: TGTGCCAGCAGCGTAGAAGGGGGTGGTGAAGCTTTCTTT.

To note about this clone: At one boundary the junction diverges from the germline segment, which might be a read error. The gene calls are TRBV25-1 and TRBJ1-2, with D possibly being TRBD1 (6 bases). The CDR3 sequence is 13 residues long. Germline V lookup: CDR1 MGHDK, CDR2 SYGVNS. The CDR3 is CASSEYMGEGHWF. Written as DNA, the CDR3 is TGTGCCAGCAGTGAATATATGGGGGAGGGACACTGGTTC.

V and J are TRBV14 and TRBJ1-1; TRBD1 might be the D (6 bases). The V gene lost 1 base and the J gene lost 7 bases, with 16 bases spanning the gap. This CDR3 comprises 15 residues. Germline V CDR1 and CDR2: SGHDN, FVKESK. CDR3 DNA sequence: TGTGCCAGCAGCCAAGGACCCTCGGGCAGGGGTGAAGCTTTCTTT. This sequence encodes CASSQGPSGRGEAFF.

This clone was seen more than once but under ten times. This sequence joins TRBV7-9 and TRBJ1-1, with D unclear. Between the trimmed V and J ends, which lost 7 bases and 6 bases, there was a span of 12 bases. CDR1 and CDR2 (germline): SEHNR, FQNEAQ (reference sequence). This CDR3 is built from 12 residues. The CDR3 spells CASTLDFAEAFF. The CDR3 nucleotides read TGTGCCAGCACCCTAGATTTTGCTGAAGCTTTCTTT.

V gene TRBV29-1 combines with J gene TRBJ1-1; D ambiguous. V lost 4 bases and J 5 bases, leaving 8 bases between the germline ends. Germline-derived CDR1 and CDR2 are SQVTM and ANQGSEA. CDR3 length: 11 amino acids. This CDR3 is CSVARSTEAFF. The CDR3 coding sequence is TGCAGCGTTGCGAGGTCGACTGAAGCTTTCTTT.

The chain recombines TRBV5-1 with TRBJ2-3; TRBD2 matches 10 bases. The V and J ends lost 1 base and 6 bases, in that order; junction bases with no gene match: 8. Germline CDR1 and CDR2: SGHRS and YFSETQ. The CDR3 length is 16 residues. The CDR3 region is CASSLNSGGASDTQYF. The CDR3 bases are TGCGCCAGCAGCTTGAACAGCGGGGGGGCATCGGATACGCAGTATTTT.

The genes are TRBV19 and TRBJ1-1; 8 positions match TRBD1. The CDR3 has 15 amino acids. The V and J ends lost 0 bases and 4 bases, in that order; junction bases with no gene match: 4. Germline CDR1 LNHDA, CDR2 SQIVND (reference sequence). The CDR3 protein is CASSIDNRGATEAFF. CDR3 in DNA: TGTGCCAGTAGTATAGATAACAGGGGGGCCACTGAAGCTTTCTTT.